This section outlines one TCR beta chain sequence together with its context. The target antigen is unknown. This sample stems from a study of persistence of HIV-infected CD4 T cells. Study context: Donors had been on suppressive ART for a median of approximately eight years. Blood samples, up to 180 mL, came from multiple time points, except two leukapheresis donors sampled once. Study outcomes and limitations: Antigen-responding cells were enriched for degenerate expanded CDR3beta sequences.

The libraries were made with immunoSEQ version 4 in survey mode. The table came from immunoSEQ multiplex PCR; TCRdb's copy has only in-frame clones and leaves some out. This table has about 64,000 clones, about 81% appearing once. Overlapping HIV-1 Gag 15-mer peptides at about 1 ug per peptide per mL were used. CD40L-negative CD69-negative CD45RO-high memory CD4+ T cells were sorted as populations depleted of antigen-responding cells. This CDR3 is built from 16 residues. The ends were cut back, 0 bases at V and 9 bases at J, with 18 bases in the middle. Germline values: CDR1 MNHEY, CDR2 SVGAGI. The clonotype originates from an adult man with HIV who was CMV-seropositive. The sample was CD4+ T cells sorted from PBMCs after roughly 20-hour stimulation, taken from a patient who received antiretroviral therapy. V and J are TRBV6-5 and TRBJ2-1; possibly TRBD2 for D (6 bases). Here the CDR3 DNA reads TGTGCCAGCAGTTACTCGAGGCGCCCAAGGGGAGGTGAGCAGTTCTTC. This sequence encodes CASSYSRRPRGGEQFF.